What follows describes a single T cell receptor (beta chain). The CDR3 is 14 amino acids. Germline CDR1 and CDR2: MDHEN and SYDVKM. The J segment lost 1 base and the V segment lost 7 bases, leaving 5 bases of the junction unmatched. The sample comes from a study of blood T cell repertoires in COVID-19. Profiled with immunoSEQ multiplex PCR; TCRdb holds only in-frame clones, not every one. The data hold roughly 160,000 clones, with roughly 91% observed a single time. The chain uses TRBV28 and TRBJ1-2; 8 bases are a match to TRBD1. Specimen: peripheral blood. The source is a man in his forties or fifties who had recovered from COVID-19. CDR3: CASIQGDFNYGYTF. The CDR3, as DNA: TGTGCCAGCATACAGGGGGATTTTAACTATGGCTACACCTTC.